This entry concerns a single TCR beta chain. Its antigen is still unknown. The germline V gene encodes CDR1 SGHTA and CDR2 FQGNSA. The V and J ends lost 2 bases and 5 bases respectively, with 18 bases between them. The CDR3 is 16 residues long. PCR primers comprised 60 Vbeta and 13 Jbeta primers. Original processing notes: Later, an analysis found 80 million or so unique TCR beta chains, and about 10 million of these were shared. This table comes from immunoSEQ multiplex PCR, and its TCRdb copy is limited to in-frame clones, with some not included. For V, J and clone size, that table is used; D and trimming come from the DNA. The profile shows 100,000 to 150,000 clones, more than 60% of them singletons. The sample comes from a study of cytomegalovirus exposure and HLA in healthy donors. General study points: In a later analysis, TCR beta V- and J-gene trimming was associated with a missense DCLRE1C variant.

This clonotype originated in a woman in her fifties or sixties in good health and CMV-seropositive. Sequenced: PBMCs. The chain is built from TRBV7-2 and TRBJ2-5, with D unclear. CDR3 DNA sequence: TGTGCCAGCAGCTTATGGGTTACGTGGTTCGGGGAGACCCAGTACTTC. Its protein product is CASSLWVTWFGETQYF.